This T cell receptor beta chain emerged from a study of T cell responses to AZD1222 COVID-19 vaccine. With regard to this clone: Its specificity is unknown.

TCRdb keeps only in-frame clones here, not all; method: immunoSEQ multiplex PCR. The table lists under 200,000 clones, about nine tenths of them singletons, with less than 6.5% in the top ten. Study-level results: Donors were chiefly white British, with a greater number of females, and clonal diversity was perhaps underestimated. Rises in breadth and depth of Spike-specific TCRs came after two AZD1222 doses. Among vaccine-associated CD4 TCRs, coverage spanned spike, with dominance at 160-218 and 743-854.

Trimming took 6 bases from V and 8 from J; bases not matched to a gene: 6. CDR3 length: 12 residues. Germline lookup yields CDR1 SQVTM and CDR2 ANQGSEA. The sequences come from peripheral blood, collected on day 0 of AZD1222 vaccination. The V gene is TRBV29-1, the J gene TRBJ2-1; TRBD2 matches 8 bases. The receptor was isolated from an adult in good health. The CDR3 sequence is CSVGLVRDEQFF. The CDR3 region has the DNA TGCAGCGTGGGACTAGTCAGGGATGAGCAGTTCTTC.